This T cell receptor (beta chain) was observed in a study of blood T cell repertoires in COVID-19. Generated by immunoSEQ multiplex PCR, the TCRdb table keeps only in-frame clones and is missing some. The sample records about 96,000 clones, 60% to 85% being singletons. V gave up 2 bases and J gave up 0 bases; unmatched junction bases: 3. In germline, CDR1 is MNHNS, CDR2 SASEGT. The CDR3 has 15 residues. This clonotype was sampled from a man in his forties or fifties who had recovered from COVID-19. This chain connects TRBV6-1 to TRBJ2-7, with 8 bases aligning to TRBD1. The sample consisted of peripheral blood. The CDR3 DNA follows: TGTGCCAGCAGTGAAAGACAGGGGAACTCCTACGAGCAGTACTTC. It codes for CASSERQGNSYEQYF.